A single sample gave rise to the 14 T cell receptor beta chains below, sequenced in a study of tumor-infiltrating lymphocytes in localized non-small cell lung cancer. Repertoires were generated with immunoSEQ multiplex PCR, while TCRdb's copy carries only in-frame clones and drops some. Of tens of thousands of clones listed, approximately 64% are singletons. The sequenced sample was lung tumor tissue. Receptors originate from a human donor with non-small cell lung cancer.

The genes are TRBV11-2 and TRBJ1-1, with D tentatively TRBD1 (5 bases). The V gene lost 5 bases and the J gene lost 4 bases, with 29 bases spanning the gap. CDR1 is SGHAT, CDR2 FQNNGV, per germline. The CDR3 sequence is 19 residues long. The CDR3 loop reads CASSTNSGTYTTGGTEAFF. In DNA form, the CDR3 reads TGTGCCAGCAGCACAAACTCCGGGACCTACACCACCGGTGGCACTGAAGCTTTCTTT.

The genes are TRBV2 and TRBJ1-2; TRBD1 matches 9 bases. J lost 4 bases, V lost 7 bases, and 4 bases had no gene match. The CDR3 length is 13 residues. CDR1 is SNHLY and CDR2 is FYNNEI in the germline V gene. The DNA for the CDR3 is TGTGCCAGCAAACAGGGGGCCGCCTATGGCTACACCTTC. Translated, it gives CASKQGAAYGYTF. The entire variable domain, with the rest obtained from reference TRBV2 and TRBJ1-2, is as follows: EPEVTQTPSHQVTQMGQEVILRCVPISNHLYFYWYRQILGQKVEFLVSFYNNEISEKSEIFDDQFSVERPDGSNFTLKIRSTKLEDSAMYFCASKQGAAYGYTFGSGTRLTVV.

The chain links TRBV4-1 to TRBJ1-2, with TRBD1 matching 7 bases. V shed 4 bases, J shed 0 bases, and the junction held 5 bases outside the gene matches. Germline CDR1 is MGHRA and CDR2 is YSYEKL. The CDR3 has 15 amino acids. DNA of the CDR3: TGCGCCAGCAGCCTTATCAGGGGGGCTAACTATGGCTACACCTTC. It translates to CASSLIRGANYGYTF.

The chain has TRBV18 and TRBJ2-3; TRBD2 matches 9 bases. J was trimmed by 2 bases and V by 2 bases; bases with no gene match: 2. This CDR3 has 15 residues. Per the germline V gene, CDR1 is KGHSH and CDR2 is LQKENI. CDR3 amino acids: CASSPASGATDTQYF. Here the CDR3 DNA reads TGTGCCAGCTCACCAGCTAGCGGGGCCACAGATACGCAGTATTTT.

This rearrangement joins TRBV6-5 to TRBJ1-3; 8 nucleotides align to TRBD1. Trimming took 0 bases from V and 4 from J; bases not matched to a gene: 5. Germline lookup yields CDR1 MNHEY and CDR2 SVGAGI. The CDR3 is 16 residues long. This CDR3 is CASSYSRTGRGNTIYF. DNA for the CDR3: TGTGCCAGCAGTTACTCTCGGACAGGGAGAGGAAACACCATATATTTT.

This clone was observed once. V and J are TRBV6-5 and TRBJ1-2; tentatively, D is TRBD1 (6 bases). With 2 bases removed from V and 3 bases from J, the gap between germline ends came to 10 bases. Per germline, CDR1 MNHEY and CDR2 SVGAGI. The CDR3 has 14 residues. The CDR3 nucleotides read TGTGCCAGCAGTTACCTGGACAGCGACTATGGCTACACCTTC. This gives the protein CASSYLDSDYGYTF.

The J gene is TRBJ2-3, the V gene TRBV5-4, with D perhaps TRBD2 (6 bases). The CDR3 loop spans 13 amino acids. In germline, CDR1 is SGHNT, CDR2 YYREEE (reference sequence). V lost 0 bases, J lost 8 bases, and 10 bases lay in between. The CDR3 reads CASSLGSEGTQYF. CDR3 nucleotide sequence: TGTGCCAGCAGCTTGGGGTCGGAGGGTACGCAGTATTTT.

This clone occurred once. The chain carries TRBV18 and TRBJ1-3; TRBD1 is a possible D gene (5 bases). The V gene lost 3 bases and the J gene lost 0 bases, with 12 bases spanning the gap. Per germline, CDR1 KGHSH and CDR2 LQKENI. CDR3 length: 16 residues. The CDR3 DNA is TGTGCCAGCTCACCCGCCGGGGGAAGCTCTGGAAACACCATATATTTT. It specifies CASSPAGGSSGNTIYF.

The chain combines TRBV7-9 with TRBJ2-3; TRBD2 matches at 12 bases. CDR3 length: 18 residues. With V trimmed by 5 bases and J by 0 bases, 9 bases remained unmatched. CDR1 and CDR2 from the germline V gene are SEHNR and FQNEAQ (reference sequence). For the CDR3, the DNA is TGTGCCAGCAGCCTTCCTAGCGGGAGGGCCGTTAGCACAGATACGCAGTATTTT. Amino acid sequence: CASSLPSGRAVSTDTQYF.

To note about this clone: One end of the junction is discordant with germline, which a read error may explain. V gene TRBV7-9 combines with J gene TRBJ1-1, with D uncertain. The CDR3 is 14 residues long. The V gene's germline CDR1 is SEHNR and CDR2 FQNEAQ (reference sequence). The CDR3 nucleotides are TGTGCCAGCAGATTAGGAACCATGAACACTGAAGCTTTCTTT. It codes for CASRLGTMNTEAFF.

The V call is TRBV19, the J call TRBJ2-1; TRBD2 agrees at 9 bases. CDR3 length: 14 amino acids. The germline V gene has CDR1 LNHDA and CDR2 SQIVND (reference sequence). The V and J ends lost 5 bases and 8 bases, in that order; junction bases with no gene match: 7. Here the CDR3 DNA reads TGTGCCAGTAGTTTCGCTAGCGGGACAGATGAGCAGTTCTTC. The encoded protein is CASSFASGTDEQFF.

CDR3 loop: CASSISGTGEVRAFF. The CDR3 DNA sequence: TGTGCCAGCAGCATTAGCGGGACAGGGGAGGTTCGAGCTTTCTTT. The chain has TRBV21-1 and TRBJ1-1; the table's D call, TRBD1, was not checked against the DNA. TRBV21-1 is described as a pseudogene. CDR3 length: 15 amino acids.

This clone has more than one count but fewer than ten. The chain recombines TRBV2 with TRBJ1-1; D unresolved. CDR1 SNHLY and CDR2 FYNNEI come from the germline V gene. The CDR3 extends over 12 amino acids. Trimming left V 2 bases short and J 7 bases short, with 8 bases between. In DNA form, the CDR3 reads TGTGCCAGCAGTGAAAGGGTGAATGAAGCTTTCTTT. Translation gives CASSERVNEAFF.

In nucleotides, the CDR3 is TGCGCCAGCAGGATTGAGGGGGTCTATGGCTACACCTTC. It translates to CASRIEGVYGYTF. The chain carries TRBV5-1 and TRBJ1-2, with D possibly TRBD1 on 6 matching bases. Trimming took off 5 bases at V and 4 bases at J, with 12 bases between the two ends. The CDR3 consists of 13 residues. The germline gives CDR1 SGHRS, CDR2 YFSETQ.